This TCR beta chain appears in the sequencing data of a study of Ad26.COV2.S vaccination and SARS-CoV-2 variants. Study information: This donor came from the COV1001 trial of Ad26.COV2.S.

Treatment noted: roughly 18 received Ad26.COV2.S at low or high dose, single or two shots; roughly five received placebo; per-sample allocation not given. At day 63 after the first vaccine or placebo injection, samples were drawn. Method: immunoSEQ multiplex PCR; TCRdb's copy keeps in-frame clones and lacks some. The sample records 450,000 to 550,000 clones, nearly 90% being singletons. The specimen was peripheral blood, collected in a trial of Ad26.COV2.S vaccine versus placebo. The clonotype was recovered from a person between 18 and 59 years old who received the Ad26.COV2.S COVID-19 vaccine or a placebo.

CDR3 sequence: CASSQDGDREGEAFF. The CDR3 DNA reads as TGCGCCAGCAGCCAAGATGGGGACAGGGAGGGTGAAGCTTTCTTT. V usage is TRBV4-3 and J usage is TRBJ1-1; 9 nucleotides match TRBD1. J lost 7 bases, V lost 0 bases, and 6 bases had no gene match. This CDR3 has 15 residues. The germline V gene has CDR1 LGHNA and CDR2 YSLEER.